The present entry profiles one T cell receptor (beta chain) with its context. No antigen is known for it. Samples of blood were obtained at baseline, on cycle 4 day 1, and on cycle 7 day 1. Sequenced by immunoSEQ multiplex PCR; TCRdb stores in-frame clones only, minus some. The data show about 58,000 clones, roughly 89% seen once. The record originates from a study of OX40 agonist ivuxolimab in advanced cancers. Study as a whole: Patients were dosed intravenously with ivuxolimab at 0.01 to 10 mg/kg every 2 weeks. Study results and limitations: Low normalized T-cell clonal expansion was additionally recorded for some nonresponders.

The CDR3 is made up of 13 amino acids. CDR1 is SNHLY and CDR2 is FYNNEI in the germline V gene. Trimming took 7 bases from V and 6 from J; bases not matched to a gene: 5. This TCR derives from an adult with an advanced solid tumor such as melanoma, head and neck, liver or kidney cancer. The rearrangement links TRBV2 to TRBJ1-5; 8 positions match TRBD1. The specimen comprised CD4+ or CD8+ T cells sorted from blood, sampled in a trial of the OX40 agonist ivuxolimab. The CDR3 protein is CASTDRVLQPQHF. The CDR3 DNA sequence: TGTGCCAGCACGGACAGGGTTCTTCAGCCCCAGCATTTT.